These T cell receptor beta chains were read from a single sample in a study of regulatory T cells in long-lasting Graves disease. TCRdb processed the multiplex PCR reads anew with MiXCR; each CDR3 protein has one entry. Here the sample spans about 660,000 distinct CDR3 sequences, approximately 31% being singletons. The sample consisted of peripheral blood mononuclear cells (PBMCs), taken when the disease was refractory, from a patient treated with antithyroid drugs. The receptors were gathered from a female donor with Graves disease. CDR3s include the opening cysteine and the closing phenylalanine or tryptophan. The D gene is left open where the match is weak. Some rows have no size entry. The others give once, few or many, or a class for an expanded clone.

few	TRBV6-1	.	TRBJ1-1	TGTGCCAGCAGTGAAGCAGGGATTAACACTGAAGCTTTCTTT	CASSEAGINTEAFF
.	TRBV6-2/TRBV6-3	TRBD1	TRBJ1-5	TGTGCCAGCAGTTACTCGAGTTCAGGGGGTCGTCAGCCCCAGCATTTT	CASSYSSSGGRQPQHF
few	TRBV29-1	.	TRBJ1-2	TGCAGCGTTGAGAAAGGGGACTATGGCTACACCTTC	CSVEKGDYGYTF
few	TRBV3-1	TRBD1	TRBJ1-4	TGTGCCAGCAGCACCCGGGACAGGATACATGAAAAACTGTTTTTT	CASSTRDRIHEKLFF
.	TRBV19	.	TRBJ2-3	TGTGCCAGTAGCGATGGCCCCTTGGGCGGCGGCCCAGATACGCAGTATTTT	CASSDGPLGGGPDTQYF
.	TRBV27	TRBD1	TRBJ2-7	TGTGCCAGCAGTTTCAGGACAGGGGCACAGGGCGAGCAGTACTTC	CASSFRTGAQGEQYF
.	TRBV6-1	TRBD1	TRBJ1-1	TGTGCCATTAGACAGGGACTGAACACTGAAGCTTTCTTT	CAIRQGLNTEAFF
.	TRBV25-1	.	TRBJ2-7	TGTGCCAGCAGTGAATGGGGGGGGGGCGACGAGCAGTACTTC	CASSEWGGGDEQYF
.	TRBV7-9	TRBD1	TRBJ2-7	TGTGCCAGCAGATGGGACAGAGCGGACCTCTCCTACGAGCAGTACTTC	CASRWDRADLSYEQYF
.	TRBV29-1	.	TRBJ2-7	TGCAGCGTTCGGAGACAAGCCTACGAGCAGTACTTC	CSVRRQAYEQYF
few	TRBV3-1	.	TRBJ1-1	TGTGCCAGCAGCCAACTCTTAAGGGGTAGGGGTTTGGACACTGAAGCTTTCTTT	CASSQLLRGRGLDTEAFF
few	TRBV25-1	.	TRBJ1-3	TGTGCCAGCAGTGCCACAGGGTTTGGAAACACCATATATTTT	CASSATGFGNTIYF
.	TRBV12-5	.	TRBJ1-2	TGTGCTAGTGGTTTGGACCAAAGGCGCTATGGCTACACCTTC	CASGLDQRRYGYTF
few	TRBV7-9	.	TRBJ1-2	TGTGCCAGCAGCTTAGTGGGGAGGAATGGCTACACCTTC	CASSLVGRNGYTF
.	TRBV29-1	TRBD1	TRBJ1-1	TGCAGCACAGACAGGGTATGGACTGAAGCTTTCTTT	CSTDRVWTEAFF
.	TRBV30	.	TRBJ1-5	TGTGCCTGGAGTGCTTTCCGGGATGGTAGCAATCAGCCCCAGCATTTT	CAWSAFRDGSNQPQHF
many	TRBV2	TRBD2	TRBJ2-5	TGTGCCAGCAGACTAGCGGGAGGAGGGGAGGAGACCCAGTACTTC	CASRLAGGGEETQYF
.	TRBV30	.	TRBJ1-6	TGTGCCTGGAGTGTCCGGGACTACTATAATTCACCCCTCCACTTT	CAWSVRDYYNSPLHF
few	TRBV10-3	TRBD2	TRBJ2-5	TGTGCCATCAGTGGGGGACTAGCGGGAGATGCGGAGACCCAGTACTTC	CAISGGLAGDAETQYF
few	TRBV25-1	.	TRBJ1-2	TGTGCCAGCAGTGAAACGACAGTTGGCGCTAACTATGGCTACACCTTC	CASSETTVGANYGYTF
few	TRBV25-1	.	TRBJ2-1	TGTGCCAGCAGTAGGGGGAGGGAAAGAAATGAGCAGTTCTTC	CASSRGRERNEQFF
few	TRBV20-1	.	TRBJ1-5	TGCAGTGCCATTGGGAGGGTCGATCAGCCCCAGCATTTT	CSAIGRVDQPQHF
.	TRBV7-9	.	TRBJ1-2	TGTGCCAGCAGGGGCCATGGGGAAAATGGCTACACCTTC	CASRGHGENGYTF
few	TRBV10-3	.	TRBJ1-1	TGTGCCATCAGTGAACTGGGGGCGAACACTGAAGCTTTCTTT	CAISELGANTEAFF
.	TRBV5-1	.	TRBJ1-4	TGCGCCAGCAGCACCGACAGGCTATCTAATGAAAAACTGTTTTTT	CASSTDRLSNEKLFF
.	TRBV6-1	.	TRBJ1-1	TGTGCCAGCAGTGAAGGGAAACTGGGTCGTAATGAAGCTTTCTTT	CASSEGKLGRNEAFF
many	TRBV6-1	TRBD2	TRBJ2-7	TGTGCCAGCAGTGAGATGACTAGCGGACCCTACGAGCAGTACTTC	CASSEMTSGPYEQYF
.	TRBV12-3/TRBV12-4	.	TRBJ2-5	TGTGCCAGCAGACCTGACTCAGAGACCCAGTACTTC	CASRPDSETQYF
.	TRBV6-4	TRBD1	TRBJ1-1	TGTGCCAGCAGTGACTCAGCAGGGGGGCGTGAAGCTTTCTTT	CASSDSAGGREAFF
once	TRBV20-1	.	TRBJ1-1	TGCAGTGCTCTGGAACAGACAAACACTGAAGCTTTCTTT	CSALEQTNTEAFF
few	TRBV5-1	.	TRBJ1-1	TGCGCCAGCAGCTTGAACGCTCTGAGTTCTGAAGCTTTCTTT	CASSLNALSSEAFF
.	TRBV27	TRBD1	TRBJ2-2	TGTGCCAGCGGGATGGGACAGGAGAACACCGGGGAGCTGTTTTTT	CASGMGQENTGELFF
.	TRBV3-1	.	TRBJ1-6	TGTGCCAGCAGCCCTACGTCACGGAATACGGTTTCGCCCCTCCACTTT	CASSPTSRNTVSPLHF
few	TRBV20-1	TRBD1	TRBJ1-5	TGCAGTGCAATTAGGACAGGGAATAGCAATCAGCCCCAGCATTTT	CSAIRTGNSNQPQHF
.	TRBV5-1	TRBD1	TRBJ1-4	TGCGCCAGCTCTTTACAGGGGCAGGGTGGCGAAAAACTGTTTTTT	CASSLQGQGGEKLFF
many	TRBV13	.	TRBJ2-5	TGTGCCAGCAGAAAACTGACGGATAAGACCCAGTACTTC	CASRKLTDKTQYF
many	TRBV11-1	TRBD1	TRBJ1-1	TGCGCCAGCAGTAAAGACAGGGTAAACACTGAAGCTTTCTTT	CASSKDRVNTEAFF
many	TRBV2	.	TRBJ1-1	TGTGCCAGCAGTGAGCATTTCGGCATGAACACTGAAGCTTTCTTT	CASSEHFGMNTEAFF
.	TRBV12-3/TRBV12-4	TRBD1	TRBJ1-5	TGTGCCAGCAGTTTTGACAGGGGGGACCAGCATTTT	CASSFDRGDQHF
.	TRBV7-9	TRBD1	TRBJ1-1	TGTGCCAGCAGCCAGGACAGGGGGCTGTCTGAAGCTTTCTTT	CASSQDRGLSEAFF
.	TRBV30	.	TRBJ1-1	TGTGCCTGGAGACTAGAATTGGGGGCTTTCTTT	CAWRLELGAFF
.	TRBV3-1	.	TRBJ2-2	TGTGCCAGCAGCCAAACATTGCTCACCGGGGAGCTGTTTTTT	CASSQTLLTGELFF
.	TRBV6-1	TRBD2	TRBJ2-2	TGTGCCAGCAAACTAGCGATCAGGACCGGGGAGCTGTTTTTT	CASKLAIRTGELFF
.	TRBV19	.	TRBJ1-5	TGTGCCAGTAGTATCCCGACAGAACGTAGCAATCAGCCCCAGCATTTT	CASSIPTERSNQPQHF
many	TRBV12-3/TRBV12-4	.	TRBJ2-7	TGTGCCAGCTCTGAACACTATACCTACGAGCAGTACTTC	CASSEHYTYEQYF
.	TRBV20-1	TRBD1	TRBJ2-1	TGCAGTGCTAGAAGGGACAGCTGGGAGCAGTTCTTC	CSARRDSWEQFF